A selection of T cell receptor beta chains follows, all from one sample in a study of blood T cell repertoires in COVID-19. Profiled with immunoSEQ multiplex PCR; TCRdb holds only in-frame clones, not every one. The data contain 150,000 to 200,000 clones, about 86% of them singletons. The sequenced sample consisted of peripheral blood. The receptors shown here come from an older man with active or convalescent COVID-19. Each CDR3 is given with its conserved first and last residue. The D gene is left open where the match is weak. Only part of the rows carry a size: once, few, many, or a class if the clone is expanded.

D gene: TRBD1
J gene: TRBJ1-2
V gene: TRBV2
clone size: NA
CDR3 DNA: TGTGCCAGCAGGGGAGGGACAGGGGAGCACTATGGCTACACCTTC
CDR3 protein: CASRGGTGEHYGYTF

D gene: NA
J gene: TRBJ2-2
V gene: TRBV6-6
clone size: NA
CDR3 DNA: TGTGCCAGCCTTCCGACAGCGAACACCGGGGAGCTGTTTTTT
CDR3 protein: CASLPTANTGELFF

D gene: NA
J gene: TRBJ2-7
V gene: TRBV3-1/TRBV3-2
clone size: NA
CDR3 DNA: TGTGCCAGCAGCCGAGGGACTCAATACGAGCAGTACTTC
CDR3 protein: CASSRGTQYEQYF

D gene: NA
J gene: TRBJ2-5
V gene: TRBV5-5
clone size: NA
CDR3 DNA: TGTGCCAGCAGCTTGGCGGGGGGCCAGGAAGAGACCCAGTACTTC
CDR3 protein: CASSLAGGQEETQYF

D gene: TRBD1
J gene: TRBJ2-1
V gene: TRBV6-2/TRBV6-3
clone size: NA
CDR3 DNA: TGTGCCAGCAGTTCCCGGGACAGGGAGCAGTTCTTC
CDR3 protein: CASSSRDREQFF

D gene: NA
J gene: TRBJ1-5
V gene: TRBV14
clone size: NA
CDR3 DNA: TGTGCCAGCAGCCAAACAGGCAGCAATCAGCCCCAGCATTTT
CDR3 protein: CASSQTGSNQPQHF

D gene: NA
J gene: TRBJ2-6
V gene: TRBV5-5
clone size: NA
CDR3 DNA: TGTGCCAGCAGCTTTGGGGGGTTATCTGGGGCCAACGTCCTGACTTTC
CDR3 protein: CASSFGGLSGANVLTF

D gene: NA
J gene: TRBJ1-2
V gene: TRBV7-2
clone size: NA
CDR3 DNA: TGTGCCAGCAGGACCCCAGGGGAAGCTGCCTATGGCTACACCTTC
CDR3 protein: CASRTPGEAAYGYTF

D gene: TRBD1
J gene: TRBJ1-5
V gene: TRBV19
clone size: NA
CDR3 DNA: TGTGCCAGTGAGCGAGGAGGGGGCTTTCAGCCCCAGCATTTT
CDR3 protein: CASERGGGFQPQHF

D gene: NA
J gene: TRBJ1-4
V gene: TRBV28
clone size: NA
CDR3 DNA: TGTGCCAGCAGTTCCGAGCGGGGAGAAGAAAAACTGTTTTTT
CDR3 protein: CASSSERGEEKLFF

D gene: TRBD1
J gene: TRBJ2-2
V gene: TRBV6-5
clone size: NA
CDR3 DNA: TGTGCCAGCACGGGACAGCCTGGGGGTACCGGGGAGCTGTTTTTT
CDR3 protein: CASTGQPGGTGELFF

D gene: TRBD1
J gene: TRBJ2-7
V gene: TRBV27
clone size: NA
CDR3 DNA: TGTGCCAGCAGTCCATGGGACAGGGGCTACGAGCAGTACTTC
CDR3 protein: CASSPWDRGYEQYF

D gene: TRBD2
J gene: TRBJ2-5
V gene: TRBV5-5
clone size: NA
CDR3 DNA: TGTGCCAGCAGCTTAGGAAGCGGGGTGAGGGAGACCCAGTACTTC
CDR3 protein: CASSLGSGVRETQYF

D gene: NA
J gene: TRBJ1-2
V gene: TRBV28
clone size: NA
CDR3 DNA: TGTGCCAGCAGTCCCGGGACTAACTATGGCTACACCTTC
CDR3 protein: CASSPGTNYGYTF

D gene: NA
J gene: TRBJ1-1
V gene: TRBV7-2
clone size: NA
CDR3 DNA: TGTGCCAGCAGCTCCGGGACAAGTATGAACACTGAAGCTTTCTTT
CDR3 protein: CASSSGTSMNTEAFF

D gene: TRBD1
J gene: TRBJ2-3
V gene: TRBV7-8
clone size: NA
CDR3 DNA: TGTGCCAGCAGCTTACAAGGACAGGGTCGCAGCACAGATACGCAGTATTTT
CDR3 protein: CASSLQGQGRSTDTQYF

D gene: NA
J gene: TRBJ1-2
V gene: TRBV6-5
clone size: once
CDR3 DNA: TGTGCCAGCAGTTACTCGCATGGAGACTATGGCTACACCTTC
CDR3 protein: CASSYSHGDYGYTF

D gene: NA
J gene: TRBJ2-1
V gene: TRBV3-1/TRBV3-2
clone size: NA
CDR3 DNA: TGTGCCAGCAGCCAAGATCAGGGTTCCTACAATGAGCAGTTCTTC
CDR3 protein: CASSQDQGSYNEQFF

D gene: TRBD1
J gene: TRBJ1-4
V gene: TRBV30
clone size: NA
CDR3 DNA: TGTGCCTGGAGTGAAACAGGGGGCCGGCAAGAAAAACTGTTTTTT
CDR3 protein: CAWSETGGRQEKLFF

D gene: TRBD1
J gene: TRBJ2-3
V gene: TRBV19
clone size: NA
CDR3 DNA: TGTGCCAGTAGTATACGACAGGGAACCGATACGCAGTATTTT
CDR3 protein: CASSIRQGTDTQYF

D gene: TRBD2
J gene: TRBJ2-2
V gene: TRBV7-2
clone size: NA
CDR3 DNA: TGTGCCAGCAATCTAGCGGGGGAGGCGACCGGGGAGCTGTTTTTT
CDR3 protein: CASNLAGEATGELFF

D gene: TRBD1
J gene: TRBJ2-7
V gene: TRBV18
clone size: NA
CDR3 DNA: TGTGCCAGCTCCCCGGGACAGGGAAGATACGAGCAGTACTTC
CDR3 protein: CASSPGQGRYEQYF

D gene: TRBD1
J gene: TRBJ1-4
V gene: TRBV5-1
clone size: NA
CDR3 DNA: TGCGCCAGCAGCCCAGGGGGCACTAATGAAAAACTGTTTTTT
CDR3 protein: CASSPGGTNEKLFF

D gene: TRBD1
J gene: TRBJ2-2
V gene: TRBV4-1
clone size: few
CDR3 DNA: TGCGCCAGCAGCCCCTTGACAGGGGGCTCCGGGGAGCTGTTTTTT
CDR3 protein: CASSPLTGGSGELFF

D gene: TRBD1
J gene: TRBJ1-2
V gene: TRBV12-3/TRBV12-4
clone size: NA
CDR3 DNA: TGTGCCAGCAGTTCTGGACAGGGGCTAGGCTACACCTTC
CDR3 protein: CASSSGQGLGYTF

D gene: TRBD1
J gene: TRBJ2-7
V gene: TRBV28
clone size: NA
CDR3 DNA: TGTGCCAGCATTGGGACAGACTCCTACGAGCAGTACTTC
CDR3 protein: CASIGTDSYEQYF

D gene: TRBD2
J gene: TRBJ2-5
V gene: TRBV4-3
clone size: NA
CDR3 DNA: TGCGCCAGCAGCCTACAGGCAGCGGGGCAAGAGACCCAGTACTTC
CDR3 protein: CASSLQAAGQETQYF

D gene: NA
J gene: TRBJ1-1
V gene: TRBV7-3
clone size: NA
CDR3 DNA: TGTGCCAGCAGCCCACCGGGACAGAACACTGAAGCTTTCTTT
CDR3 protein: CASSPPGQNTEAFF

D gene: NA
J gene: TRBJ1-1
V gene: TRBV12-3/TRBV12-4
clone size: NA
CDR3 DNA: TGTGCCAGCAGAAACAGAGATGAAGCTTTCTTT
CDR3 protein: CASRNRDEAFF

D gene: TRBD1
J gene: TRBJ1-6
V gene: TRBV19
clone size: NA
CDR3 DNA: TGTGCCAGTAGGAGCGGGACAGGGACAAAGCTCAATTCACCCCTCCACTTT
CDR3 protein: CASRSGTGTKLNSPLHF

D gene: TRBD1
J gene: TRBJ2-7
V gene: TRBV5-1
clone size: NA
CDR3 DNA: TGCGCCAGCAGCTTGGGACAGGGCTTCGAGCAGTACTTC
CDR3 protein: CASSLGQGFEQYF

D gene: TRBD1
J gene: TRBJ1-5
V gene: TRBV19
clone size: NA
CDR3 DNA: TGTGCCAGCCGAGGCAGGGGGACGAATCAGCCCCAGCATTTT
CDR3 protein: CASRGRGTNQPQHF

D gene: NA
J gene: TRBJ1-5
V gene: TRBV27
clone size: NA
CDR3 DNA: TGTGCCAGCAGTTTAATCCGGGGGGTTCAGCCCCAGCATTTT
CDR3 protein: CASSLIRGVQPQHF

D gene: TRBD1
J gene: TRBJ2-7
V gene: TRBV5-1
clone size: NA
CDR3 DNA: TGCGCCAGCAGCTTGGAGGGACAGGGGTTGAACGAGCAGTACTTC
CDR3 protein: CASSLEGQGLNEQYF

D gene: TRBD2
J gene: TRBJ2-1
V gene: TRBV7-3
clone size: NA
CDR3 DNA: TGTGCCAGCAGCTCACGGGAGGGCCCCAACAATGAGCAGTTCTTC
CDR3 protein: CASSSREGPNNEQFF

D gene: TRBD1
J gene: TRBJ1-1
V gene: TRBV6-5
clone size: NA
CDR3 DNA: TGTGCCAGCACTCAACCCGGGACAGGAGAAGCTTTCTTT
CDR3 protein: CASTQPGTGEAFF

D gene: NA
J gene: TRBJ1-6
V gene: TRBV3-1/TRBV3-2
clone size: NA
CDR3 DNA: TGTGCCAGCACCCCCCGGCGGAGGGAGGATTCACCCCTCCACTTT
CDR3 protein: CASTPRRREDSPLHF

D gene: NA
J gene: TRBJ1-1
V gene: TRBV25-1
clone size: NA
CDR3 DNA: TGTGCCAGCAGCCGACTTGGAGGGGGGGCTGAAGCTTTCTTT
CDR3 protein: CASSRLGGGAEAFF

D gene: NA
J gene: TRBJ1-1
V gene: TRBV29-1
clone size: NA
CDR3 DNA: TGCAGCGTCTCCAGCACTGAAGCTTTCTTT
CDR3 protein: CSVSSTEAFF

D gene: TRBD1
J gene: TRBJ1-1
V gene: TRBV27
clone size: NA
CDR3 DNA: TGTGCCAGCAGTTTAAGTGACAGGGTCGGTGAAGCTTTCTTT
CDR3 protein: CASSLSDRVGEAFF

D gene: TRBD1
J gene: TRBJ1-5
V gene: TRBV5-1
clone size: NA
CDR3 DNA: TGCGCCAGCAGCCAAGGGACAGGGGAACCTAGCAATCAGCCCCAGCATTTT
CDR3 protein: CASSQGTGEPSNQPQHF

D gene: TRBD2
J gene: TRBJ2-1
V gene: TRBV19
clone size: NA
CDR3 DNA: TGTGCCAGTAGTATATCCCCAGGGACTAGCGGGGTGCAGTTCTTC
CDR3 protein: CASSISPGTSGVQFF

D gene: TRBD1
J gene: TRBJ1-6
V gene: TRBV6-5
clone size: NA
CDR3 DNA: TGTGCCAGCAGTTACCAGCCCGACAGGGGGCTTTCACCCCTCCACTTT
CDR3 protein: CASSYQPDRGLSPLHF

D gene: NA
J gene: TRBJ2-2
V gene: TRBV19
clone size: NA
CDR3 DNA: TGTGCCAGTACCCCTTGGACACCTACGAACACCGGGGAGCTGTTTTTT
CDR3 protein: CASTPWTPTNTGELFF

D gene: NA
J gene: TRBJ2-2
V gene: TRBV19
clone size: NA
CDR3 DNA: TGTGCCAGTAGTATCCCGATCTTTGGGCCCCTCACCGGGGAGCTGTTTTTT
CDR3 protein: CASSIPIFGPLTGELFF

D gene: NA
J gene: TRBJ2-2
V gene: TRBV10-1
clone size: NA
CDR3 DNA: TGCGCCAGCAGTGACCTGGGATCGCGGGCCGGGGAGCTGTTTTTT
CDR3 protein: CASSDLGSRAGELFF

D gene: NA
J gene: TRBJ2-7
V gene: TRBV7-8
clone size: NA
CDR3 DNA: TGTGCCAGCAGCTTTTTGTACCAGGGGGGATACGAGCAGTACTTC
CDR3 protein: CASSFLYQGGYEQYF

D gene: NA
J gene: TRBJ2-1
V gene: TRBV11-1
clone size: NA
CDR3 DNA: TGTGCCACTACAGACACAAGCTCCTACAATGAGCAGTTCTTC
CDR3 protein: CATTDTSSYNEQFF

D gene: NA
J gene: TRBJ2-7
V gene: TRBV27
clone size: NA
CDR3 DNA: TGTGCCAGCAGTTTAGCTAGGGGGGGGTTGCACGAGCAGTACTTC
CDR3 protein: CASSLARGGLHEQYF